The rows below give T cell receptor beta chains drawn from one sample of a study of cytomegalovirus exposure and HLA in healthy donors. Libraries were prepared by immunoSEQ multiplex PCR; TCRdb keeps only in-frame clonotypes and omits some of them. The repertoire holds about 130,000 clones, roughly 80% seen once, with 3.6% in the top ten. Specimen: PBMCs. The origin of the receptors is a middle-aged woman in good health and CMV-seropositive. Both conserved end residues are part of each CDR3. The order of the fields is D gene, J gene, clone size, CDR3 length, V gene, CDR3 protein, CDR3 DNA. D genes are given only for firm matches. Some rows have no size entry. The others give once, few or many, or a class for an expanded clone.

TRBD1 TRBJ2-7 NA 15 TRBV11-2 CASSLGGQGMYEQYF TGTGCCAGCAGCTTAGGGGGACAGGGTATGTACGAGCAGTACTTC
TRBD1 TRBJ1-5 NA 15 TRBV28 CASSYQGASNQPQHF TGTGCCAGCAGTTATCAGGGGGCTAGCAATCAGCCCCAGCATTTT
NA TRBJ2-7 once 19 TRBV4-1 CASSQHLAWREHYSYEQYF TGCGCCAGCAGCCAACACCTCGCCTGGCGGGAACACTACTCCTACGAGCAGTACTTC
TRBD1 TRBJ1-1 NA 16 TRBV15 CATRTKTGGSNSEAFF TGTGCCACCAGGACTAAGACAGGGGGGTCGAACAGTGAAGCTTTCTTT
TRBD2 TRBJ2-3 NA 16 TRBV5-1 CASSLAGLAYTDTQYF TGCGCCAGCAGCTTGGCAGGACTAGCCTACACAGATACGCAGTATTTT
TRBD2 TRBJ2-1 NA 19 TRBV11-3 CASSLLISATSDKYNEQFF TGTGCCAGCAGCTTACTCATCTCAGCGACTAGCGACAAATACAATGAGCAGTTCTTC
TRBD2 TRBJ2-1 NA 16 TRBV7-6 CASSRRGLARVNEQFF TGTGCCAGCAGCCGCCGAGGACTAGCGAGAGTAAATGAGCAGTTCTTC
NA TRBJ2-1 NA 14 TRBV4-1 CASSQVGAYNEQFF TGCGCCAGCAGCCAAGTAGGGGCTTACAATGAGCAGTTCTTC
TRBD1 TRBJ1-5 NA 14 TRBV27 CASSFGTGGPPQHF TGTGCCAGCAGTTTCGGTACAGGGGGGCCGCCCCAGCATTTT
NA TRBJ2-1 NA 12 TRBV10-1 CASSQDYNEQFF TGCGCCAGCAGCCAGGATTACAATGAGCAGTTCTTC
NA TRBJ1-1 once 14 TRBV30 CAWSVIGGPNEAFF TGTGCCTGGAGTGTAATCGGGGGGCCTAATGAAGCTTTCTTT
TRBD1 TRBJ2-7 NA 15 TRBV6-5 CASSYGTGGNHEQYF TGTGCCAGCAGTTACGGAACAGGGGGCAATCACGAGCAGTACTTC
NA TRBJ2-3 NA 17 TRBV7-6 CASSPHFSGKLTDTQYF TGTGCCAGCAGCCCTCACTTTTCAGGGAAGCTCACAGATACGCAGTATTTT
TRBD1 TRBJ1-2 NA 15 TRBV4-2 CASSARQGVDYGYTF TGTGCCAGCAGCGCTAGACAGGGGGTGGACTATGGCTACACCTTC
NA TRBJ1-2 NA 13 TRBV7-9 CASSLGGVYGYTF TGTGCCAGCAGCTTAGGAGGAGTCTATGGCTACACCTTC
TRBD2 TRBJ2-1 NA 15 TRBV6-5 CASSPTSGSGDEQFF TGTGCCAGCAGTCCAACTAGCGGGAGTGGCGATGAGCAGTTCTTC
TRBD2 TRBJ2-7 NA 14 TRBV4-3 CASSQVLAGIEQYF TGCGCCAGCAGCCAAGTACTAGCGGGTATCGAGCAGTACTTC
TRBD1 TRBJ2-7 NA 13 TRBV13 CASSLGQGGEQYF TGTGCCAGCAGCTTGGGACAGGGAGGCGAGCAGTACTTC
TRBD1 TRBJ2-3 once 14 TRBV9 CASSTRQGTDTQYF TGTGCCAGCAGCACCCGACAGGGGACAGATACGCAGTATTTT
NA TRBJ1-1 few 14 TRBV7-6 CASSLAFGSVEAFF TGTGCCAGCAGCTTAGCGTTTGGTTCGGTTGAAGCTTTCTTT